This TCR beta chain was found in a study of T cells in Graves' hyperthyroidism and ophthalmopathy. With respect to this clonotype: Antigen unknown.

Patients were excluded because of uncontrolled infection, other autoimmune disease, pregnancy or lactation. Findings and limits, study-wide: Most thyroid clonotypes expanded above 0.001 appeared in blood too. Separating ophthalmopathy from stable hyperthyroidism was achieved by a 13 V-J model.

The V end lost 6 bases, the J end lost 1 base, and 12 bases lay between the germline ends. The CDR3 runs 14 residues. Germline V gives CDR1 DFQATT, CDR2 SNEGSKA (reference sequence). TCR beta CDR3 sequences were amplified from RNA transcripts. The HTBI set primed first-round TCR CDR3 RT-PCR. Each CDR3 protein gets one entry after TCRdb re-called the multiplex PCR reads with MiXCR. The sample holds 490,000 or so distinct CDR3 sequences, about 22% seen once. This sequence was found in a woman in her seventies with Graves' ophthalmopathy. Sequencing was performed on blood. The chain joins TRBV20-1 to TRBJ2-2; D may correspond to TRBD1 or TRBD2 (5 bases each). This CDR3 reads CSARGTVNTGELFF. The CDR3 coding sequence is TGCAGTGCCCGTGGGACCGTGAACACCGGGGAGCTGTTTTTT.